This is a list of T cell receptor beta chains from one sample in a study of blood T cell repertoires in COVID-19. Some clones are missing from TCRdb's copy, which holds only in-frame ones; the method was immunoSEQ multiplex PCR. The sample lists 200,000 to 250,000 clones, 75% to 90% seen once, with roughly 5.1% in the top ten. The specimen was peripheral blood. The source is a woman in her sixties or seventies with COVID-19, enrolled during active disease. The CDR3 runs from the conserved cysteine through the conserved F or W. D genes are given only for firm matches. For some rows the clone size is stated as once, few or many, or as a class when expanded; others skip it.

>NA|TRBJ2-7|NA|TRBV7-2
CASSLGGGGGYEQYF
TGTGCCAGCAGCTTAGGTGGGGGAGGTGGCTACGAGCAGTACTTC
>NA|TRBJ2-1|TRBD2|TRBV5-5
CASSTGRELYRDEQFF
TGTGCCAGCAGCACGGGGCGGGAGTTGTATAGGGATGAGCAGTTCTTC
>few|TRBJ2-3|NA|TRBV5-1
CASRILSTDTQYF
TGCGCCAGCAGGATCCTAAGCACAGATACGCAGTATTTT
>NA|TRBJ2-1|TRBD2|TRBV18
CASSPSLAGGSSYEQFF
TGTGCCAGCTCACCATCGCTAGCGGGAGGGTCATCATATGAGCAGTTCTTC
>NA|TRBJ1-6|NA|TRBV7-8
CASSLPGNSPLHF
TGTGCCAGCAGCCTCCCAGGGAATTCACCCCTCCACTTT
>NA|TRBJ1-2|NA|TRBV2
CASEEYGYTF
TGTGCCAGCGAGGAGTATGGCTACACCTTC
>NA|TRBJ1-3|TRBD1|TRBV5-1
CASSKQGEGSGNTIYF
TGCGCCAGCAGCAAACAGGGGGAAGGATCTGGAAACACCATATATTTT
>NA|TRBJ2-1|TRBD1|TRBV3-1/TRBV3-2
CASSQTNRGQPSYNEQFF
TGTGCCAGCAGCCAAACGAACAGGGGGCAACCCTCCTACAATGAGCAGTTCTTC
>NA|TRBJ2-7|NA|TRBV10-3
CAISGRGKFYEQYF
TGTGCCATCAGTGGACGAGGGAAATTCTACGAGCAGTACTTC
>NA|TRBJ1-5|TRBD1|TRBV7-8
CASSPEEGAGNQPQHF
TGTGCCAGCAGCCCGGAGGAGGGGGCAGGCAATCAGCCCCAGCATTTT
>NA|TRBJ1-2|NA|TRBV18
CASSPGGFGYTF
TGTGCCAGCTCACCAGGAGGGTTCGGCTACACCTTC
>NA|TRBJ1-3|NA|TRBV25-1
CASSPGHGLNTIYF
TGTGCCAGCAGCCCGGGACACGGGCTAAACACCATATATTTT
>few|TRBJ1-4|TRBD1|TRBV19
CASSVGTGWDEKLFF
TGTGCCAGTAGTGTCGGGACAGGTTGGGATGAAAAACTGTTTTTT
>NA|TRBJ2-1|TRBD1|TRBV7-2
CASSIRTGRGYNEQFF
TGTGCCAGCAGCATACGGACAGGGCGGGGTTATAATGAGCAGTTCTTC
>NA|TRBJ2-7|NA|TRBV29-1
CSVEDRVRGSYEQYF
TGCAGCGTTGAAGATCGGGTCAGGGGCTCCTACGAGCAGTACTTC
>NA|TRBJ2-7|NA|TRBV6-2/TRBV6-3
CASSYPKTPPAGEQYF
TGTGCCAGCAGTTACCCGAAGACCCCACCCGCGGGGGAGCAGTACTTC
>NA|TRBJ1-2|TRBD1|TRBV28
CASSSQGVVLGGYTF
TGTGCCAGCAGTTCACAGGGGGTAGTTCTAGGCGGCTACACCTTC
>NA|TRBJ2-7|NA|TRBV6-5
CASRSDRGTLDEQYF
TGTGCCAGCAGAAGCGACAGAGGTACGCTAGACGAGCAGTACTTC
>NA|TRBJ1-2|NA|TRBV5-6
CASSTGQPYGYTF
TGTGCCAGCAGCACGGGACAACCTTATGGCTACACCTTC
>NA|TRBJ2-2|NA|TRBV4-3
CASSQADASISTGELFF
TGCGCCAGCAGCCAAGCTGACGCTAGCATTTCCACCGGGGAGCTGTTTTTT
>few|TRBJ1-2|TRBD1|TRBV28
CASSSPPGGANYGYTF
TGTGCCAGCAGTTCCCCTCCAGGGGGCGCCAACTATGGCTACACCTTC
>NA|TRBJ2-3|NA|TRBV24-1
CATSDPEAGRTDTQYF
TGTGCCACCAGTGACCCAGAAGCGGGTCGCACAGATACGCAGTATTTT
>NA|TRBJ2-7|TRBD1|TRBV30
CAWSKGTDYEQYF
TGTGCCTGGAGTAAAGGGACAGACTACGAGCAGTACTTC
>NA|TRBJ2-2|NA|TRBV18
CASSPLGEATGELFF
TGTGCCAGCTCACCACTAGGGGAGGCCACCGGGGAGCTGTTTTTT
>few|TRBJ2-1|TRBD2|TRBV18
CASSPQLLAGGGSNEQFF
TGTGCCAGCTCACCTCAATTACTAGCGGGAGGAGGGTCCAATGAGCAGTTCTTC
>NA|TRBJ2-1|TRBD2|TRBV28
CASSSGLAGFNEQFF
TGTGCCAGCAGTTCGGGACTAGCGGGATTCAATGAGCAGTTCTTC
>NA|TRBJ2-3|TRBD2|TRBV5-4
CATRPSAGGPFLTDTQYF
TGTGCCACGCGACCTTCGGCGGGAGGGCCTTTTTTGACAGATACGCAGTATTTT
>NA|TRBJ2-1|NA|TRBV28
CASSSRQPRQQFF
TGTGCCAGCAGTTCTCGACAGCCGAGACAGCAGTTCTTC
>once|TRBJ2-7|NA|TRBV4-1
CASSPQAPGISYEQYF
TGCGCCAGCAGCCCACAAGCACCCGGGATCTCCTACGAGCAGTACTTC
>few|TRBJ1-2|TRBD1|TRBV7-9
CASSGQGMRCTF
TGTGCCAGCAGTGGACAGGGTATGAGATGCACCTTC
>NA|TRBJ2-7|TRBD1|TRBV19
CASSTRDRLYF
TGTGCCAGTAGTACCCGGGACAGGTTGTACTTC
>NA|TRBJ2-3|TRBD1|TRBV9
CASSVDRGPDAGNPWSDTQYF
TGTGCCAGCAGCGTAGACAGGGGGCCTGACGCGGGAAACCCTTGGTCAGATACGCAGTATTTT
>NA|TRBJ1-6|NA|TRBV6-5
CASSYSTGLSSPLHF
TGTGCCAGCAGTTACTCTACAGGGCTAAGTTCACCCCTCCACTTT
>NA|TRBJ1-2|NA|TRBV18
CASSPGGAGKASNYGYTF
TGTGCCAGCTCACCAGGTGGTGCAGGGAAAGCGTCTAACTATGGCTACACCTTC
>NA|TRBJ2-7|TRBD2|TRBV7-2
CASSLVASGSNEQYF
TGTGCCAGCAGCTTAGTAGCTAGCGGGAGCAACGAGCAGTACTTC
>NA|TRBJ1-5|NA|TRBV6-2/TRBV6-3
CASSYASGNQPQHF
TGTGCCAGCAGTTACGCCAGTGGCAATCAGCCCCAGCATTTT
>once|TRBJ2-7|NA|TRBV11-3
CASSLRSGNYEQYF
TGTGCCAGCAGCCTACGCTCAGGAAACTACGAGCAGTACTTC
>NA|TRBJ2-1|NA|TRBV18
CASSQGRPWDNEQFF
TGTGCCAGCTCACAGGGGAGGCCTTGGGACAATGAGCAGTTCTTC
>NA|TRBJ1-6|TRBD1|TRBV7-8
CASSLGTGLRSPLHF
TGTGCCAGCAGCTTAGGGACAGGGTTGAGATCACCCCTCCACTTT
>once|TRBJ2-1|NA|TRBV7-2
CASSLLGSNEQFF
TGTGCCAGCAGCCTCCTGGGGAGCAATGAGCAGTTCTTC
>few|TRBJ1-5|TRBD1|TRBV27
CASSLSGTGNQPQHF
TGTGCCAGCAGTTTGTCCGGGACAGGGAATCAGCCCCAGCATTTT
>NA|TRBJ1-2|TRBD1|TRBV5-1
CASSEMGQGYGYTF
TGCGCCAGCAGCGAAATGGGACAGGGGTATGGCTACACCTTC
>NA|TRBJ2-5|TRBD1|TRBV5-1
CASSLTDRGRETQYF
TGCGCCAGCAGCTTGACGGACAGGGGGAGGGAGACCCAGTACTTC
>NA|TRBJ2-7|TRBD1|TRBV7-9
CASRRDRGTSEQYF
TGTGCCAGCAGGAGGGACAGGGGCACCAGCGAGCAGTACTTC
>NA|TRBJ2-1|TRBD2|TRBV4-1
CANAPGLAGRAWFF
TGCGCCAACGCCCCGGGACTAGCGGGAAGGGCATGGTTCTTC
>NA|TRBJ1-2|NA|TRBV9
CASSAGGQLTNYGYTF
TGTGCCAGCAGCGCAGGAGGACAGCTTACTAACTATGGCTACACCTTC
>NA|TRBJ1-2|TRBD1|TRBV9
CASSVGTAGYTF
TGTGCCAGCAGCGTTGGGACAGCGGGCTACACCTTC
>once|TRBJ1-4|NA|TRBV7-9
CASSPDRPTNEKLFF
TGTGCCAGCAGCCCGGACAGACCAACTAATGAAAAACTGTTTTTT
>NA|TRBJ2-7|TRBD1|TRBV24-1
CATSDSYRGSREQYF
TGTGCCACCAGTGATTCGTACAGGGGCTCTCGCGAGCAGTACTTC
>NA|TRBJ2-2|TRBD1|TRBV5-1
CASSLAWGQVPGELFF
TGCGCCAGCAGCTTGGCCTGGGGACAGGTGCCCGGGGAGCTGTTTTTT
>few|TRBJ2-7|TRBD1|TRBV5-1
CASSSSGQGGYEQYF
TGCGCCAGCAGCTCGTCGGGACAGGGGGGTTACGAGCAGTACTTC
>few|TRBJ2-1|TRBD2|TRBV25-1
CASSEGRVRDEQFF
TGTGCCAGCAGTGAGGGGAGGGTGCGCGATGAGCAGTTCTTC
>NA|TRBJ1-1|TRBD1|TRBV29-1
CSGGQLNTEAFF
TGCAGCGGGGGACAGCTGAACACTGAAGCTTTCTTT
>NA|TRBJ2-2|TRBD2|TRBV7-2
CASSLVGLAATTGELFF
TGTGCCAGCAGCTTAGTGGGACTAGCGGCAACTACCGGGGAGCTGTTTTTT
>once|TRBJ2-1|TRBD2|TRBV7-2
CASSLDAGGVPFEQFF
TGTGCCAGCAGCTTAGACGCGGGAGGAGTTCCTTTTGAGCAGTTCTTC
>NA|TRBJ2-3|TRBD2|TRBV5-1
CASSLVGTSTYTQYF
TGCGCCAGCAGCTTGGTTGGGACTAGCACATATACGCAGTATTTT
>NA|TRBJ1-1|NA|TRBV20-1
CSASGAIRFSAEAFF
TGCAGTGCTAGTGGGGCGATTAGATTTAGCGCTGAAGCTTTCTTT